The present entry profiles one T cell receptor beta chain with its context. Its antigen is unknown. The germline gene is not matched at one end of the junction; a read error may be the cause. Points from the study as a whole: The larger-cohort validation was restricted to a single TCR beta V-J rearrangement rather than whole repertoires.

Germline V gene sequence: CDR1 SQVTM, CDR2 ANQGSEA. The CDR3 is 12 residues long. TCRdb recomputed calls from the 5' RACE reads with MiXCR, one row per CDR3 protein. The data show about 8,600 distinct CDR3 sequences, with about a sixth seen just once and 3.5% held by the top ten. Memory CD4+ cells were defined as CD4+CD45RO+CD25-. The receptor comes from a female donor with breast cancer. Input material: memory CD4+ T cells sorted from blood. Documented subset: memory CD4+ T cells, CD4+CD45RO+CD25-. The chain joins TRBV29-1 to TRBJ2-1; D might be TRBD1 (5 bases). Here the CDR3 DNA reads TGCAGCGTTGCTGTCCAGCAGGGTGAGCTGTTCTTC. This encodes CSVAVQQGELFF.